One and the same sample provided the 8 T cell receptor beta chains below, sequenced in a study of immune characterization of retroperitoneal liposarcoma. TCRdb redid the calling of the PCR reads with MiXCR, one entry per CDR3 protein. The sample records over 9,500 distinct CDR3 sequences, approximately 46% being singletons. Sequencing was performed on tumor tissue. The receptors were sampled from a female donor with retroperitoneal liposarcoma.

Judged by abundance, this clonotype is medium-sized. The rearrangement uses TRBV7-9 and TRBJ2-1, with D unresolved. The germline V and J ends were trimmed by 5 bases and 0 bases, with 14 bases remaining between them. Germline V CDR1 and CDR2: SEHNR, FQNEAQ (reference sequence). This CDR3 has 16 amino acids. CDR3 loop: CASSPGARSSYNEQFF. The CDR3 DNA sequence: TGTGCCAGCAGCCCGGGTGCGAGGAGCTCCTACAATGAGCAGTTCTTC. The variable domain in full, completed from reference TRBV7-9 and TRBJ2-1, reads DTGVSQNPRHKITKRGQNVTFRCDPISEHNRLYWYRQTLGQGPEFLTYFQNEAQLEKSRLLSDRFSAERPKGSFSTLEIQRTEQGDSAMYLCASSPGARSSYNEQFFGPGTRLTVL.

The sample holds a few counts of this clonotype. DNA of the CDR3: TGTGCCAGCAGTTACTCGAAAGGACAGGGGCAAGAGACCCAGTACTTC. Its protein product is CASSYSKGQGQETQYF. The V call is TRBV6-5, the J call TRBJ2-5, with 9 bases aligning to TRBD1. Germline CDR1 is MNHEY and CDR2 is SVGAGI. This CDR3 has 16 residues. V lost 0 bases and J lost 2; bases outside the gene matches: 4.

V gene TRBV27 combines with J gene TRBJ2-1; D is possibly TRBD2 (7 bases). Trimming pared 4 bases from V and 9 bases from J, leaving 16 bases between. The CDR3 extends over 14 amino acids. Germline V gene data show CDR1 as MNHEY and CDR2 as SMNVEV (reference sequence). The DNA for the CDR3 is TGTGCCAGCAGTTGGGGGGGCCGCTCCGGTGAGCAGTTCTTC. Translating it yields CASSWGGRSGEQFF.

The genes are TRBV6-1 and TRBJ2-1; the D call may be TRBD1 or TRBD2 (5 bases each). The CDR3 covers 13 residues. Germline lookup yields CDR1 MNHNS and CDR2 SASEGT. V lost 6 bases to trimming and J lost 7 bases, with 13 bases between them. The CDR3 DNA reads TGTGCCAGCAGGGGGGACCAGGTTAATGAGCAGTTCTTC. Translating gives CASRGDQVNEQFF.

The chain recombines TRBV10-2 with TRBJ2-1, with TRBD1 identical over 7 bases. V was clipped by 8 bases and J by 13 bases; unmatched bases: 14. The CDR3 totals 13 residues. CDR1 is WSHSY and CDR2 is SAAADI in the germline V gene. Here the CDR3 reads CASHPSDRVSQFF. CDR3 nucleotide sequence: TGCGCCAGCCACCCTTCCGACAGGGTCAGTCAGTTCTTC.

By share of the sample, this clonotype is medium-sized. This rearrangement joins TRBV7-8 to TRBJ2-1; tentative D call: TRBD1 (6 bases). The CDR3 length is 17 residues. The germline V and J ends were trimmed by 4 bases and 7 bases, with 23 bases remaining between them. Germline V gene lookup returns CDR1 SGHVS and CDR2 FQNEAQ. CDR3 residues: CASSSLGGVGRRNEQFF. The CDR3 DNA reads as TGTGCCAGCAGCTCCCTAGGGGGTGTAGGACGCAGGAATGAGCAGTTCTTC.

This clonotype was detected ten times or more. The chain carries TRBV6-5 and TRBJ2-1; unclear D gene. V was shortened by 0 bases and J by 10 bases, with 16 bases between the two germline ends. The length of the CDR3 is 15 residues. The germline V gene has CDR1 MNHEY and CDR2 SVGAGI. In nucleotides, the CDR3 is TGTGCCAGCAGTTACTCGCCAGCCCGAGATTACGAGCAGTTCTTC. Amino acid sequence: CASSYSPARDYEQFF.

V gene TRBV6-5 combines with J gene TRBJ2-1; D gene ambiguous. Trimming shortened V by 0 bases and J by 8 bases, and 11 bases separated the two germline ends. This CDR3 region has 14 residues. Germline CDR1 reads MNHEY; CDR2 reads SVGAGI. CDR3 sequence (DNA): TGTGCCAGCAGTTACTCGATAGGTGTCGATGAGCAGTTCTTC. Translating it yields CASSYSIGVDEQFF.